These 14 T cell receptor beta chains originate from one sample sequenced in a study of blood T cell repertoires in COVID-19. Using immunoSEQ multiplex PCR, the repertoire was profiled, and TCRdb retains in-frame clones only, with some absent. The sample consists of some 68,000 clones, roughly nine tenths of them appearing once. Material for sequencing was peripheral blood. All receptors come from a man aged 45-60 years with active COVID-19.

This sequence joins TRBV6-5 and TRBJ1-1; 8 bases match TRBD1. The germline V gene encodes CDR1 MNHEY and CDR2 SVGAGI. J lost 6 bases, V lost 6 bases, and 9 bases had no gene match. The CDR3 consists of 14 residues. DNA of the CDR3: TGTGCCAGCAGCTACGGGACAGGCGGCCCTGAAGCTTTCTTT. It yields the protein CASSYGTGGPEAFF.

V and J are TRBV18 and TRBJ2-2; 9 positions agree with TRBD1. The V gene's germline CDR1 is KGHSH and CDR2 LQKENI. The CDR3 extends over 15 amino acids. After removal of 4 bases from V and 4 bases from J, the junction contained 4 bases not matched to a gene. CDR3 sequence: CASSRDRVATGELFF. CDR3 DNA sequence: TGTGCCAGCTCACGGGACAGGGTGGCCACCGGGGAGCTGTTTTTT.

This sequence joins TRBV6-6 and TRBJ1-6; a weak D match, TRBD1 (5 bases). The germline V gene encodes CDR1 MNHNY and CDR2 SVGAGI (reference sequence). V was clipped by 7 bases and J by 5 bases, with 18 bases between them. The CDR3 is made up of 16 amino acids. The CDR3 nucleotides are TGTGCCAGCAAGGGAAGCACCGGGGGTGATAATTCACCCCTCCACTTT. This codes for CASKGSTGGDNSPLHF.

V is TRBV5-4 and J is TRBJ1-1; 7 nucleotides match TRBD1. The germline V gene has CDR1 SGHNT and CDR2 YYREEE (reference sequence). This CDR3 comprises 14 residues. The trim removed 1 base at V and 6 bases at J, leaving 6 bases unmatched. Written as DNA, the CDR3 is TGTGCCAGCAGCTTGCCCCAAACAGGGGCTGAAGCTTTCTTT. Amino acids: CASSLPQTGAEAFF.

V usage is TRBV30 and J usage is TRBJ1-2, with D unresolved. The length of the CDR3 is 10 residues. Germline CDR1 reads GTSNPN; CDR2 reads SVGIG (reference sequence). Between the trimmed V and J ends, which lost 5 bases and 7 bases, there was a span of 8 bases. Here the CDR3 reads CAWYLGGYTF. CDR3 bases: TGTGCCTGGTACCTAGGTGGCTACACCTTC.

The V gene is TRBV7-9, the J gene TRBJ2-2; 7 bases match TRBD1. The V gene end was trimmed by 5 bases and the J gene end by 3 bases; junction bases not matched to a gene: 6. CDR3 length equals 15 residues. Germline values: CDR1 SEHNR, CDR2 FQNEAQ (reference sequence). The CDR3 reads CASSRQGFDTGELFF. The CDR3 region has the DNA TGTGCCAGCAGCAGACAGGGTTTTGACACCGGGGAGCTGTTTTTT.

The chain is built from TRBV2 and TRBJ1-1; tentative D call: TRBD1 (5 bases). This CDR3 has 16 amino acids. With 3 bases removed from V and 0 bases from J, the gap between germline ends came to 14 bases. Germline V lookup: CDR1 SNHLY, CDR2 FYNNEI. CDR3 coding DNA: TGTGCCAGCAGTGACCCTACAGGTCCCGTGAACACTGAAGCTTTCTTT. Its protein product is CASSDPTGPVNTEAFF.

The chain carries TRBV2 and TRBJ1-5; no firm D call. Trimming took 3 bases from V and 4 from J, leaving 13 bases between them. The CDR3 sequence is 15 residues long. The germline V gene has CDR1 SNHLY and CDR2 FYNNEI. CDR3 loop: CASSDQAGPNQPQHF. The CDR3 DNA reads TGTGCCAGCAGTGACCAGGCAGGCCCTAATCAGCCCCAGCATTTT.

The chain has TRBV18 and TRBJ2-1; 11 bases fit TRBD2. Germline CDR1 reads KGHSH; CDR2 reads LQKENI. The J segment lost 8 bases and the V segment lost 6 bases, leaving 6 bases of the junction unmatched. The CDR3 is made up of 14 amino acids. The CDR3 sequence: CASSIAGGPDEQFF. CDR3 nucleotides: TGTGCCAGCTCTATAGCGGGGGGGCCTGATGAGCAGTTCTTC.

The chain recombines TRBV5-1 with TRBJ2-7; D might be TRBD1 (5 bases). The CDR3 contains 15 residues. V was shortened by 3 bases and J by 6 bases, with 19 bases between the two germline ends. CDR1 and CDR2 (germline): SGHRS, YFSETQ. The CDR3 DNA reads TGCGCCAGCAGCTCCTTCCTAGGGGCGGACCGCGAGCAGTACTTC. Translating gives CASSSFLGADREQYF.

CDR3 loop: CAISEPGGLRGINTEAFF. The DNA of the CDR3 is TGTGCCATCAGTGAGCCGGGGGGGTTGCGAGGTATAAACACTGAAGCTTTCTTT. The chain has TRBV10-3 and TRBJ1-1, with D possibly being TRBD1 (5 bases). Trimming stripped 2 bases from V and 2 bases from J, with 21 bases between. The CDR3 sequence is 18 residues long. CDR1 and CDR2 (germline): ENHRY, SYGVKD.

The J gene is TRBJ2-1, the V gene TRBV5-1; D gene unclear. The CDR3 sequence is 13 residues long. CDR1 SGHRS and CDR2 YFSETQ come from the germline V gene. V was clipped by 6 bases and J by 9 bases, with 16 bases between them. Written as DNA, the CDR3 is TGCGCCAGCAAGAATTTGCTGTCGGGTGAGCAGTTCTTC. This codes for CASKNLLSGEQFF.

This chain uses TRBV6-1 with TRBJ2-2; TRBD2 matches at 15 bases. The CDR3 is 18 residues long. Germline V lookup: CDR1 MNHNS, CDR2 SASEGT. V gave up 4 bases and J gave up 7 bases; unmatched junction bases: 10. The CDR3 DNA reads as TGTGCCAGCAGTGCAAAACCGGGACTAGCGGGGGGCATCGGGGAGCTGTTTTTT. Its translation: CASSAKPGLAGGIGELFF.

The chain links TRBV3-1 (or the pseudogene TRBV3-2) to TRBJ1-2, with 8 bases that match TRBD1. The V gene end was trimmed by 3 bases and the J gene end by 2 bases; junction bases not matched to a gene: 2. The germline gives CDR1 LGHDT, CDR2 YNNKEL (reference sequence). The CDR3 is 14 residues long. Here the CDR3 DNA reads TGTGCCAGCAGCCAGCAGGGGGCCAACTATGGCTACACCTTC. Translating it yields CASSQQGANYGYTF.